The present T cell receptor beta chain was sequenced within a study of T cell responses to AZD1222 COVID-19 vaccine. Study results and caveats: Repertoire sampling was restricted to post-peak T cell response timepoints.

This CDR3 is built from 14 residues. After removal of 3 bases from V and 2 bases from J, the junction contained 2 bases not matched to a gene. The germline gives CDR1 SGHAT, CDR2 FQDESV (reference sequence). Clones were sequenced by immunoSEQ multiplex PCR, and TCRdb holds only the in-frame ones, with some missing. The sample yields 100,000 to 150,000 clones, approximately 85% seen once. Worth noting for this clone: Its antigen is unidentified.

This chain uses TRBV11-1 with TRBJ2-3; 7 positions agree with TRBD1. The receptor's source is an adult in good health. This sample comprised peripheral blood, obtained on day 0 of MenACWY control vaccination. CDR3 nucleotide sequence: TGTGCCAGCAGCTTTGACAGGGACACAGATACGCAGTATTTT. It translates to CASSFDRDTDTQYF. Full variable domain (rest looked up from reference TRBV11-1 and TRBJ2-3): EAEVAQSPRYKITEKSQAVAFWCDPISGHATLYWYRQILGQGPELLVQFQDESVVDDSQLPKDRFSAERLKGVDSTLKIQPAELGDSAMYLCASSFDRDTDTQYFGPGTRLTVL.